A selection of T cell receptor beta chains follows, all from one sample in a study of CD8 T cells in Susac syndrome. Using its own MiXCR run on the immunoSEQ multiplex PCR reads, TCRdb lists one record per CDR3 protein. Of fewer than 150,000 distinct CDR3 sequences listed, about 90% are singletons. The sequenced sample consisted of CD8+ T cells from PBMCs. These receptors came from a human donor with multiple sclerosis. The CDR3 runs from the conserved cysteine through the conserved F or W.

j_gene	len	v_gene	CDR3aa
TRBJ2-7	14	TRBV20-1	CSASSSTSTYEQYF
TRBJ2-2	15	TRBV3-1	CASSLGQTNTGELFF
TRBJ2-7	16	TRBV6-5	CASSYVGTSESYEQYF
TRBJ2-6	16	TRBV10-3	CATHSGSLSGANVLTF
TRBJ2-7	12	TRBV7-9	CASGTAFYEQYF
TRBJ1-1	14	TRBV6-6	CASSYDPTDTEAFF
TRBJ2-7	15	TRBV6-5	CASRPDRARPDEQYF
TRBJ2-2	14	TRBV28	CASSLFLQTGELFF
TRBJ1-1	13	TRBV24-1	CATSDRLNTEAFF
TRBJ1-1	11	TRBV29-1	CSVIEFTEAFF
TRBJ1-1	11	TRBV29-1	CSVEINTEAFF
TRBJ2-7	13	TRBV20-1	CSARESGTYEQYF
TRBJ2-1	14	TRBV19	CASSILAGGNEQFF
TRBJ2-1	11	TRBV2	CASFSGNEQFF
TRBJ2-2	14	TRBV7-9	CASSSKDRSGELFF
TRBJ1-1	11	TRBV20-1	CSARDPPRAFF
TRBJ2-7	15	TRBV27	CASSLMEGASYEQYF
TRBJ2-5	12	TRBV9	CASSGFEETQYF
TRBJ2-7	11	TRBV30	CAWSMGSEQYF
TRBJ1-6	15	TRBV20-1	CSASGHLGGDSPLHF
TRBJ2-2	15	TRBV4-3	CASSPAAGNAGELFF
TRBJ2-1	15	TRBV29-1	CSVEDRQEFYNEQFF
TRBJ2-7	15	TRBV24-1	CATSDSGLATYEQYF
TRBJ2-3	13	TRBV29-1	CSADVGLAGMQYF
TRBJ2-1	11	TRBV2	CASNDYNEQFF
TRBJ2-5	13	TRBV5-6	CASSGTGIETQYF
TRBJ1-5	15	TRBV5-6	CASSLGDSLNQPQHF